One sample yielded the 28 T cell receptor beta chains listed below, sequenced in a study of response to subunit inactivated influenza vaccine. A single record per CDR3 protein comes from TCRdb applying MiXCR to the RT-PCR reads. The sample has roughly 160,000 distinct CDR3 sequences, roughly 10% seen once. The sequencing used CD8+ T cells sorted from PBMCs, collected less than 25 months after vaccination. Every receptor here comes from a man between 50 and 70 years old who received an inactivated influenza vaccine.

Of note for this clonotype: A junction boundary mismatches the germline segment, possibly from a read error. The genes are TRBV3-1 and TRBJ2-1; 10 bases map to TRBD1. CDR1 is LGHDT and CDR2 is YNNKEL in the germline V gene (reference sequence). The CDR3 is made up of 18 amino acids. CDR3 in DNA: TGTGCCTGCAGCCAGCAGGTCCCCGGGACAGGGGTGGTTAATGAGCAGTTCTTC. Residues: CACSQQVPGTGVVNEQFF.

This clonotype came up a few times. V is TRBV4-3 and J is TRBJ2-1; D may be TRBD2 (6 bases). Germline CDR1 and CDR2: LGHNA and YSLEER. V was trimmed by 4 bases and J by 8 bases, leaving 15 bases between them. The CDR3 consists of 14 residues. CDR3 bases: TGCGCCAGCAGCCCAGGGATGGGAGGCGATGAGCAGTTCTTC. This sequence encodes CASSPGMGGDEQFF.

V gene TRBV7-6 combines with J gene TRBJ2-3; TRBD2 agrees at 9 bases. J was trimmed by 1 base and V by 4 bases; bases with no gene match: 9. Germline V gene data show CDR1 as SGHVS and CDR2 as FNYEAQ. CDR3 size: 17 residues. The CDR3 is CASSSTTSGGGTDTQYF. CDR3 DNA sequence: TGTGCCAGCAGCTCAACGACTAGCGGAGGGGGCACAGATACGCAGTATTTT.

The chain recombines TRBV12-3 or TRBV12-4 with TRBJ2-1, with a tentative D call TRBD2 (5 bases). The CDR3 is 12 residues long. V gave up 2 bases and J gave up 10 bases, with 9 bases separating them. CDR3 DNA: TGTGCCAGCAGTTTAACTCAGCGGGAGCAGTTCTTC. Translation: CASSLTQREQFF.

This clonotype turned up a few times. V usage is TRBV12-3 or TRBV12-4 and J usage is TRBJ2-5; 12 bases line up with TRBD1. The V segment lost 6 bases and the J segment 1 base; nucleotides outside the gene matches: 3. The CDR3 runs 15 residues. The CDR3 here is CASSRDRGPQETQYF. CDR3 DNA: TGTGCCAGCAGCCGGGACAGGGGGCCCCAAGAGACCCAGTACTTC.

This clonotype has only a few counts. The chain has TRBV20-1 and TRBJ2-1, with TRBD2 matching 10 bases. Germline CDR1 reads DFQATT; CDR2 reads SNEGSKA (reference sequence). CDR3 length: 16 amino acids. With V trimmed by 0 bases and J by 10 bases, 12 bases remained unmatched. CDR3 DNA sequence: TGCAGTGCTAGAGACCTGGCCGGACTAGCGGCATCCGAGCAGTTCTTC. Protein sequence: CSARDLAGLAASEQFF.

The rearrangement uses TRBV27 and TRBJ2-7; D possibly corresponds to TRBD1 (6 bases). The CDR3 length is 14 residues. The germline V gene encodes CDR1 MNHEY and CDR2 SMNVEV (reference sequence). V lost 6 bases, J lost 4 bases, and 16 bases lay in between. The CDR3 here is CASSSLGTQYEQYF. CDR3 sequence (DNA): TGTGCCAGCAGCTCACTCGGGACACAGTACGAGCAGTACTTC.

This clonotype was recorded many times. The chain carries TRBV9 and TRBJ1-1; weak D call: TRBD1 (5 bases). V gave up 2 bases and J gave up 2 bases, with 7 bases separating them. The CDR3 has 13 amino acids. CDR1 SGDLS and CDR2 YYNGEE come from the germline V gene. For the CDR3, the DNA is TGTGCCAGCAGCGTTGGGGCCAACACTGAAGCTTTCTTT. Protein sequence: CASSVGANTEAFF.

In this sample, this clonotype turned up a few times. The rearrangement joins TRBV7-4 to TRBJ2-7; the match to TRBD2 covers 9 bases. Trimming removed 2 bases from V and 2 bases from J; junction bases left unmatched: 4. The germline V gene encodes CDR1 SGHVT and CDR2 SQSDAQ. The CDR3 is 15 residues long. The DNA of the CDR3 is TGTGCCAGCAGCTTAAATTCTAGCGGGACCTACGAGCAGTACTTC. Protein sequence: CASSLNSSGTYEQYF.

This clonotype was seen more than once but under ten times. This rearrangement joins TRBV19 to TRBJ1-5; TRBD1 is a possible D gene (5 bases). CDR1 and CDR2 from the germline V gene are LNHDA and SQIVND (reference sequence). Trimming pared 5 bases from V and 3 bases from J, leaving 11 bases between. The CDR3 is 14 residues long. DNA for the CDR3: TGTGCCAGTAGTGGGCAGGGTCCCAATCAGCCCCAGCATTTT. This encodes CASSGQGPNQPQHF.

This clonotype was found many times. The rearrangement uses TRBV20-1 and TRBJ2-1, with 14 bases lining up with TRBD2. The length of the CDR3 is 15 residues. Germline CDR1 reads DFQATT; CDR2 reads SNEGSKA (reference sequence). Trimming cost V 1 base and J 12 bases; bases outside gene matches: 8. CDR3: CSARVVGTSGSGQFF. The CDR3 DNA reads TGCAGTGCTAGAGTGGTTGGGACTAGCGGGAGTGGGCAGTTCTTC.

The chain uses TRBV20-1 and TRBJ2-1; 8 positions agree with TRBD2. CDR3 length: 14 residues. V lost 5 bases to trimming and J lost 8 bases; unmatched junction nucleotides: 11. Per the germline V gene, CDR1 is DFQATT and CDR2 is SNEGSKA (reference sequence). The CDR3 DNA sequence: TGCAGTGCTGCCGGGACTAGATGGTTGGATGAGCAGTTCTTC. It translates to CSAAGTRWLDEQFF.

The chain links TRBV28 to TRBJ2-3; D perhaps matches TRBD2 (6 bases). Germline loops: CDR1 MDHEN, CDR2 SYDVKM. V was trimmed by 10 bases and J by 2 bases, leaving 22 bases between them. The CDR3 is made up of 16 amino acids. The CDR3 bases are TGTGCCACCAATGGCGGGACGGAGACTTACACAGATACGCAGTATTTT. Amino acid sequence: CATNGGTETYTDTQYF.

This clonotype was counted between two and nine times. The J gene is TRBJ2-7, the V gene TRBV2; D is unresolved. The CDR3 is 13 residues long. In germline, CDR1 is SNHLY, CDR2 FYNNEI. V gave up 3 bases and J gave up 2 bases, with 8 bases separating them. The CDR3, as DNA: TGTGCCAGCAGTGAGGGGTTAGCCTACGAGCAGTACTTC. Amino acid sequence: CASSEGLAYEQYF.

The J gene is TRBJ2-7, the V gene TRBV2; 11 nucleotides align to TRBD2. J gave up 4 bases and V 3 bases, and 5 bases lay outside the gene matches. CDR1 and CDR2 (germline): SNHLY, FYNNEI. The CDR3 runs 15 residues. Here the CDR3 reads CASSDTSGRWYEQYF. CDR3 nucleotides: TGTGCCAGCAGTGATACTAGCGGGAGATGGTACGAGCAGTACTTC.

The chain combines TRBV4-2 with TRBJ2-1; D may correspond to TRBD1 or TRBD2 (6 bases each). Per germline, CDR1 LGHNA and CDR2 YNFKEQ. Trimming took 7 bases from V and 10 from J, leaving 29 bases between them. This CDR3 contains 17 residues. The CDR3 region is CASTSQYSGARGFEQFF. The CDR3 region has the DNA TGTGCCAGCACATCCCAATACTCGGGGGCTCGGGGGTTCGAGCAGTTCTTC.

This clonotype has a handful of counts. J is TRBJ2-1 and V is TRBV7-9; D uncertain. Germline V gene lookup returns CDR1 SEHNR and CDR2 FQNEAQ (reference sequence). This CDR3 is built from 10 residues. Trimming left V 4 bases short and J 9 bases short, with 4 bases between. The CDR3 DNA follows: TGTGCCAGCAGCTCCTTTGAGCAGTTCTTC. This sequence encodes CASSSFEQFF. The variable domain in full, completed from reference TRBV7-9 and TRBJ2-1, reads DTGVSQNPRHKITKRGQNVTFRCDPISEHNRLYWYRQTLGQGPEFLTYFQNEAQLEKSRLLSDRFSAERPKGSFSTLEIQRTEQGDSAMYLCASSSFEQFFGPGTRLTVL.

J is TRBJ2-1 and V is TRBV21-1. TRBV21-1 is described as a pseudogene. CDR3 length equals 18 residues. Here the CDR3 DNA reads TGTGCCAGCAGCATACTTCCGTGGCCGACTAGCTCCTACAATGAGCAGTTCTTC. Its translation: CASSILPWPTSSYNEQFF.

The CDR3 is CASSVGDEQFF. CDR3 bases: TGTGCCAGCAGCGTAGGCGATGAGCAGTTCTTC. The V call is TRBV9, the J call TRBJ2-1; D unresolved. V lost 0 bases and J lost 8, with 3 bases in between. Germline V lookup: CDR1 SGDLS, CDR2 YYNGEE. The CDR3 runs 11 residues.

The rearrangement links TRBV3-1 to TRBJ2-5; 9 bases fit TRBD2. CDR1 and CDR2 from the germline V gene are LGHDT and YNNKEL (reference sequence). The ends lost 2 bases at V and 0 bases at J; junction bases unmatched: 13. There are 19 residues in the CDR3. This CDR3 is CASSQFRNPSGMYQETQYF. The CDR3, as DNA: TGTGCCAGCAGCCAATTTAGGAACCCTAGCGGGATGTACCAAGAGACCCAGTACTTC.

Only a few counts were recorded for this clonotype. The chain links TRBV7-9 to TRBJ2-1, with TRBD1 matching over 8 bases. The V gene's germline CDR1 is SEHNR and CDR2 FQNEAQ (reference sequence). V shed 2 bases, J shed 8 bases, and the junction held 8 bases outside the gene matches. The CDR3 runs 15 residues. As DNA, the CDR3 is TGTGCCAGCAGCTTAACGCAGGGGGCGTTCGATGAGCAGTTCTTC. This encodes CASSLTQGAFDEQFF.

There are a few counts of this clonotype. V is TRBV2 and J is TRBJ2-7; maybe TRBD2 (7 bases). The CDR3 totals 13 residues. V lost 11 bases and J 2 bases, leaving 16 bases between the germline ends. Per germline, CDR1 SNHLY and CDR2 FYNNEI. The CDR3 sequence is CAGLGGETYEQYF. The CDR3 nucleotides are TGTGCCGGACTAGGGGGGGAAACCTACGAGCAGTACTTC.

This clonotype was observed many times. V gene TRBV6-2 or TRBV6-3 combines with J gene TRBJ1-1; TRBD1 matches at 9 bases. The CDR3 sequence is 17 residues long. In germline, CDR1 is MNHEY, CDR2 SVGEGT. V lost 2 bases and J lost 5; bases outside the gene matches: 12. In DNA, the CDR3 is TGTGCCAGCAGTTACCCTCGGGACAGGGTTTTAAGTACTGAAGCTTTCTTT. This gives the protein CASSYPRDRVLSTEAFF.

This clonotype occurred many times. V is TRBV25-1 and J is TRBJ2-5; TRBD1 aligns across 9 bases. Germline V gene data show CDR1 as MGHDK and CDR2 as SYGVNS. The CDR3 length is 17 residues. V lost 2 bases, J lost 2 bases, and 9 bases stayed unmatched. CDR3 region: CASSETWDRAVQETQYF. DNA of the CDR3: TGTGCCAGCAGTGAAACCTGGGACAGGGCTGTACAAGAGACCCAGTACTTC.

This clonotype has a handful of counts. CDR3 loop: CASSYAGGADEQYF. CDR3 sequence (DNA): TGTGCCAGCAGTTATGCAGGGGGTGCGGACGAGCAGTACTTC. This chain uses TRBV6-2 or TRBV6-3 with TRBJ2-7; 7 positions match TRBD1. The CDR3 is made up of 14 amino acids. Germline CDR1 MNHEY, CDR2 SVGEGT. V shed 3 bases and J 5 bases; nucleotides not matched to a gene: 7.

This clonotype was counted between two and nine times. The rearrangement joins TRBV28 to TRBJ2-6; tentatively, D is TRBD1 or TRBD2 (7 bases each). The V and J ends lost 6 bases and 0 bases respectively, with 18 bases between them. Germline assignment: CDR1 MDHEN and CDR2 SYDVKM. This CDR3 comprises 18 residues. The CDR3 loop is CASRVTGRVRSGANVLTF. CDR3 nucleotide sequence: TGTGCCAGCAGAGTGACAGGGAGGGTACGCTCTGGGGCCAACGTCCTGACTTTC.

Only a few counts were recorded for this clonotype. V gene TRBV4-2 combines with J gene TRBJ2-3, with TRBD2 matching over 7 bases. Germline lookup yields CDR1 LGHNA and CDR2 YNFKEQ. Trimming at V came to 1 base and at J to 0 bases, leaving 1 base not matched to a gene. This CDR3 contains 15 residues. The DNA for the CDR3 is TGTGCCAGCAGCCAAGGACTAGCTAGCACAGATACGCAGTATTTT. Translating gives CASSQGLASTDTQYF.

This clonotype has ten or more counts. The chain carries TRBV6-6 and TRBJ1-3, with unresolved D. This CDR3 comprises 11 residues. Germline V gene sequence: CDR1 MNHNY, CDR2 SVGAGI (reference sequence). Deletions cut 8 bases from V and 2 bases from J, with 4 bases between. The DNA for the CDR3 is TGTGCCAGCTTAACTGGAAACACCATATATTTT. This codes for CASLTGNTIYF.